This entry lists 30 T cell receptor beta chains sequenced from one sample in a study of blood T cells in healthy people across ages. Combining a sample-barcoded 5' primer with a J-beta primer mix, a second PCR ran for roughly 6 to 12 cycles. TCRdb reprocessed the 5' RACE reads with MiXCR, giving one entry per CDR3 protein. Of about 670,000 distinct CDR3 sequences listed, roughly two fifths were seen once; the top ten hold 30%. Input material: blood. These receptors all come from a man older than 75 in good health.

The gene calls are TRBV6-1 and TRBJ1-1; D gene uncertain. V gave up 1 base and J gave up 0 bases, with 6 bases separating them. The germline V gene has CDR1 MNHNS and CDR2 SASEGT. This CDR3 is 14 amino acids long. The DNA of the CDR3 is TGTGCCAGCAGTGAAGTTGGAGTGAACACTGAAGCTTTCTTT. Residues: CASSEVGVNTEAFF.

This chain connects TRBV6-5 to TRBJ2-1; TRBD2 matches at 9 bases. The germline V gene has CDR1 MNHEY and CDR2 SVGAGI. With V trimmed by 7 bases and J by 3 bases, 7 bases remained unmatched. The CDR3 runs 15 residues. CDR3 region: CASKKTSGIYNEQFF. In nucleotides, the CDR3 is TGTGCCAGCAAGAAGACTAGCGGAATCTACAATGAGCAGTTCTTC.

This clonotype has more than one count but fewer than ten. The chain links TRBV20-1 to TRBJ1-2; weak D call: TRBD1 (6 bases). This CDR3 spans 12 amino acids. Trimming shortened V by 5 bases and J by 2 bases, and 9 bases separated the two germline ends. The germline CDR1 and CDR2 sequences are DFQATT and SNEGSKA (reference sequence). In DNA form, the CDR3 reads TGCAGTGCTGATCAGGGGAACTATGGCTACACCTTC. Its translation is CSADQGNYGYTF.

This clonotype was detected only a few times. The rearrangement uses TRBV18 and TRBJ2-1, with TRBD2 matching over 11 bases. Unmatched junction bases numbered 7, after V lost 3 bases and J lost 6 bases. This CDR3 is 16 amino acids long. Germline V gives CDR1 KGHSH, CDR2 LQKENI. CDR3 sequence: CASSPVAGGPTNEQFF. Written as DNA, the CDR3 is TGTGCCAGCTCACCCGTAGCGGGAGGGCCTACCAATGAGCAGTTCTTC.

Details on this clonotype: A much more abundant neighbour one base away suggests this may be a read error. The chain joins TRBV29-1 to TRBJ2-3; D is perhaps TRBD1 or TRBD2 (6 bases each). The CDR3 spans 16 residues. Germline V lookup: CDR1 SQVTM, CDR2 ANQGSEA. V gave up 3 bases and J gave up 0 bases, with 16 bases separating them. CDR3: CSVESGGEVSTDTQYF. CDR3 DNA sequence: TGCAGCGTTGAGTCCGGGGGCGAGGTTAGCACAGATACGCAGTATTTT.

The chain is built from TRBV12-3 or TRBV12-4 and TRBJ1-6, with 9 bases fitting TRBD1. Trimming took 7 bases from V and 7 from J; bases not matched to a gene: 5. The CDR3 spans 14 residues. In DNA form, the CDR3 reads TGTGCCAGCATCCGGACAGGGGCGAATTCACCCCTCCACTTT. It specifies CASIRTGANSPLHF.

The chain is built from TRBV7-2 and TRBJ2-5; TRBD2 is a possible D gene (6 bases). This CDR3 is 15 amino acids long. Germline CDR1 and CDR2: SGHTA and FQGNSA. V lost 4 bases and J lost 5, with 17 bases in between. CDR3 in DNA: TGTGCCAGCAGCTCTGCGGGGAACGGGGCGGAGACCCAGTACTTC. Translating gives CASSSAGNGAETQYF. Full variable domain (missing parts from reference TRBV7-2 and TRBJ2-5): GAGVSQSPSNKVTEKGKDVELRCDPISGHTALYWYRQSLGQGLEFLIYFQGNSAPDKSGLPSDRFSAERTGGSVSTLTIQRTQQEDSAVYLCASSSAGNGAETQYFGPGTRLLVL.

This clonotype was counted a few times. CDR3: CASSYRPSGTDTQYF. The CDR3 nucleotides read TGTGCCAGCAGTTACCGGCCTAGCGGAACAGATACGCAGTATTTT. The J gene is TRBJ2-3, the V gene TRBV6-6, with 7 positions matching TRBD2. The CDR3 covers 15 residues. Germline values: CDR1 MNHNY, CDR2 SVGAGI (reference sequence). Trimming at V came to 2 bases and at J to 3 bases, leaving 5 bases not matched to a gene.

The CDR3 protein is CASRIMTGQGEQYF. CDR3 nucleotide sequence: TGTGCCAGCAGAATCATGACAGGGCAAGGCGAGCAGTACTTC. The chain links TRBV2 to TRBJ2-5; the match to TRBD1 covers 7 bases. Judging by the DNA end, TRBJ2-7 fits better; the J call may be wrong. The CDR3 has 14 residues. Germline loops: CDR1 SNHLY, CDR2 FYNNEI.

The chain has TRBV12-3 or TRBV12-4 and TRBJ1-1; D call uncertain. The V and J ends lost 5 bases and 0 bases respectively, with 13 bases between them. The CDR3 runs 15 residues. CDR3 nucleotide sequence: TGTGCCAGCAGTCCCCCAGGCACCATGAACACTGAAGCTTTCTTT. As protein: CASSPPGTMNTEAFF.

The CDR3 DNA reads TGTGCCAGCAACTCCGGGACAGGCAACACTGAAGCTTTCTTT. Protein sequence: CASNSGTGNTEAFF. The rearrangement joins TRBV3-1 to TRBJ1-1; 8 bases are a match to TRBD1. The germline CDR1 and CDR2 sequences are LGHDT and YNNKEL (reference sequence). The CDR3 extends over 14 amino acids. The J segment lost 2 bases and the V segment lost 7 bases, leaving 6 bases of the junction unmatched.

J is TRBJ2-2 and V is TRBV2; 10 nucleotides line up with TRBD1. V dropped 7 bases and J dropped 1; count of bases not matched to a gene: 6. This CDR3 comprises 16 residues. CDR1 and CDR2 (germline): SNHLY, FYNNEI. This chain's CDR3 is CASTKGTGVNTGELFF. The CDR3 region has the DNA TGTGCCAGCACCAAAGGGACAGGGGTGAACACCGGGGAGCTGTTTTTT.

This clonotype occurred many times. The chain joins TRBV11-2 to TRBJ1-2, with TRBD1 matching 7 bases. With V trimmed by 5 bases and J by 1 base, 10 bases remained unmatched. The CDR3 sequence is 16 residues long. Germline lookup yields CDR1 SGHAT and CDR2 FQNNGV. In DNA, the CDR3 is TGTGCCAGCAGCCCAGCGACAGGGCGTATTAACTATGGCTACACCTTC. Translation gives CASSPATGRINYGYTF.

The chain recombines TRBV28 with TRBJ1-2; TRBD1 aligns across 9 bases. The V gene end was trimmed by 3 bases and the J gene end by 7 bases; junction bases not matched to a gene: 6. Germline CDR1 reads MDHEN; CDR2 reads SYDVKM. The length of the CDR3 is 14 residues. In nucleotides, the CDR3 is TGTGCCAGCAGTTTCGACAGGGGGTTGCCTGGCTACACCTTC. Its protein is CASSFDRGLPGYTF.

This clonotype was seen a handful of times. V gene TRBV10-3 combines with J gene TRBJ2-5, with 9 bases matching TRBD1. Trimming cost V 4 bases and J 3 bases; bases outside gene matches: 3. Germline-derived CDR1 and CDR2 are ENHRY and SYGVKD. The CDR3 has 14 amino acids. The CDR3 is CAISGDRAEETQYF. CDR3 sequence (DNA): TGTGCCATCAGTGGGGACAGGGCGGAAGAGACCCAGTACTTC.

V and J are TRBV6-5 and TRBJ2-7, with 7 bases lining up with TRBD1. Germline V lookup: CDR1 MNHEY, CDR2 SVGAGI. J lost 2 bases, V lost 11 bases, and 12 bases had no gene match. This CDR3 comprises 14 residues. In DNA, the CDR3 is TGTGCCGGCACCGGCCCGGACAGGCCCTACGAGCAGTACTTC. This encodes CAGTGPDRPYEQYF.

This clonotype was recorded at least ten times. CDR3 bases: TGCGCCAGCAGCCGGGGTAACGAAGCAGATACGCAGTATTTT. Protein product: CASSRGNEADTQYF. V and J are TRBV4-3 and TRBJ2-3; D ambiguous. Per germline, CDR1 LGHNA and CDR2 YSLEER. This CDR3 has 14 amino acids. Between the trimmed V and J ends, which lost 4 bases and 4 bases, there was a span of 12 bases.

This clonotype was counted a few times. The chain recombines TRBV20-1 with TRBJ2-7, with D maybe TRBD2 (6 bases). V shed 0 bases and J shed 0 bases, with 15 bases lying between them. This CDR3 has 16 amino acids. The V gene's germline CDR1 is DFQATT and CDR2 SNEGSKA (reference sequence). This CDR3 is CSARDALARSSYEQYF. CDR3 sequence (DNA): TGCAGTGCTAGAGATGCGCTAGCGCGGAGCTCCTACGAGCAGTACTTC.

The chain links TRBV6-2 or TRBV6-3 to TRBJ2-3; TRBD1 matches 9 bases. This CDR3 is built from 13 residues. The V gene's germline CDR1 is MNHEY and CDR2 SVGEGT. The V and J ends lost 4 bases and 8 bases, in that order; junction bases with no gene match: 4. DNA for the CDR3: TGTGCCAGCAGTTTCAAACAGGGGGCTACGCAGTATTTT. Amino acids: CASSFKQGATQYF.

This clonotype was picked up a small number of times. The rearrangement joins TRBV7-9 to TRBJ2-3; the D call may be TRBD1 or TRBD2 (5 bases each). V lost 2 bases, J lost 1 base, and 16 bases lay in between. The CDR3 extends over 17 amino acids. Germline V gives CDR1 SEHNR, CDR2 FQNEAQ (reference sequence). CDR3 DNA: TGTGCCAGCAGCTTATTGTCCGGGACCAGTCGCACAGATACGCAGTATTTT. Protein product: CASSLLSGTSRTDTQYF.

This chain uses TRBV18 with TRBJ2-3; 10 nucleotides line up with TRBD2. Germline loops: CDR1 KGHSH, CDR2 LQKENI. With V trimmed by 4 bases and J by 2 bases, 3 bases remained unmatched. The CDR3 spans 15 residues. CDR3 protein: CASSQRGGFTDTQYF. The CDR3 DNA reads TGTGCCAGCTCACAGCGGGGGGGTTTCACAGATACGCAGTATTTT.

CDR3 bases: TGTGCCAGCAGCCCCCGGGGGACCCAGTACTTC. The encoded protein is CASSPRGTQYF. The rearrangement uses TRBV6-6 and TRBJ2-5, with D maybe TRBD2 (5 bases). Trimming took 6 bases from V and 7 from J, leaving 9 bases between them. The germline gives CDR1 MNHNY, CDR2 SVGAGI (reference sequence). The CDR3 spans 11 residues.

This clonotype was found many times. The chain joins TRBV4-2 to TRBJ1-4; TRBD1 matches 11 bases. Germline CDR1 reads LGHNA; CDR2 reads YNFKEQ. J lost 0 bases, V lost 0 bases, and 18 bases had no gene match. This CDR3 has 23 amino acids. The CDR3 DNA follows: TGTGCCAGCAGCCAAGATGGGAGCCCCCCGGACAGGGGGCGCCCCGCAACTAATGAAAAACTGTTTTTT. It translates to CASSQDGSPPDRGRPATNEKLFF.

On this clonotype: A junction end diverges from the germline sequence, so it may reflect a read error. The chain combines TRBV7-9 with TRBJ1-5, with TRBD1 as a possible D gene (5 bases). This CDR3 has 17 amino acids. The germline V gene has CDR1 SEHNR and CDR2 FQNEAQ (reference sequence). CDR3 nucleotide sequence: TGTGCCGGCAGCTCTTCCTATGCCAGAGGGGGCAATCAGCCCCAGCATTTT. Its protein is CAGSSSYARGGNQPQHF.

This chain uses TRBV6-2 or TRBV6-3 with TRBJ2-2, with D uncertain. The ends were cut back, 5 bases at V and 2 bases at J, with 9 bases in the middle. Germline lookup yields CDR1 MNHEY and CDR2 SVGEGT. The CDR3 loop spans 14 amino acids. CDR3 region: CASSGVHNTGELFF. The CDR3 bases are TGTGCCAGCAGTGGGGTCCACAACACCGGGGAGCTGTTTTTT.

The chain links TRBV7-2 to TRBJ2-7, with D perhaps TRBD2 (7 bases). The CDR3 runs to 15 residues. The V gene lost 1 base and the J gene lost 4 bases, with 14 bases spanning the gap. The germline V gene encodes CDR1 SGHTA and CDR2 FQGNSA. The CDR3 coding sequence is TGTGCCAGCAGCTTAGGAGGAGGGGGAGGGTACGAGCAGTACTTC. Protein product: CASSLGGGGGYEQYF.

The chain has TRBV21-1 and TRBJ2-1; the table's D call, TRBD1, has no DNA check behind it. Matching the DNA end better, TRBJ2-7 makes the J call doubtful. TRBV21-1 is classified as a pseudogene. The length of the CDR3 is 16 residues. The CDR3 DNA sequence: TGTGCCAGCAGCAAAGCGGGCCAGGGGGGGTTCGGGGAGCAGTACTTC. This gives the protein CASSKAGQGGFGEQYF.

The chain combines TRBV29-1 with TRBJ2-1, with 13 bases fitting TRBD2. V gave up 6 bases and J gave up 9 bases; unmatched junction bases: 8. Germline lookup yields CDR1 SQVTM and CDR2 ANQGSEA. The CDR3 runs 14 residues. The CDR3 nucleotides are TGCAGCGTAACCGGGACTAGCGGGAAGGTTGAGCAGTTCTTC. This translates into CSVTGTSGKVEQFF.

The chain employs TRBV20-1 and TRBJ2-1; no clear D. Germline V CDR1 and CDR2: DFQATT, SNEGSKA (reference sequence). The germline V and J ends were trimmed by 0 bases and 6 bases, with 6 bases remaining between them. This CDR3 has 12 residues. CDR3 bases: TGCAGTGCTAGAGAGGGTTTCAATGAGCAGTTCTTC. It specifies CSAREGFNEQFF.

The chain joins TRBV11-3 to TRBJ2-1, with TRBD1 identical over 9 bases. Trimming removed 0 bases from V and 9 bases from J; junction bases left unmatched: 6. Germline loops: CDR1 SGHNT, CDR2 YENEEA. The CDR3 sequence is 15 residues long. CDR3 in amino acids: CASSLEGTGWSEQFF. As DNA, the CDR3 is TGTGCCAGCAGCTTAGAAGGGACAGGGTGGAGTGAGCAGTTCTTC.